This is a list of T cell receptor beta chains from one sample in a study of sequential checkpoint blockade in melanoma. This table comes from immunoSEQ multiplex PCR, and its TCRdb copy is limited to in-frame clones, with some not included. The repertoire holds about 18,000 clones, with 55% to 75% as singletons. This specimen consisted of CD8+ T cells sorted from blood (inferred from file names), obtained from a patient given nivolumab and ipilimumab in sequence. Source of these receptors: a human donor with melanoma. CDR3s leave out the opening cysteine and the closing phenylalanine or tryptophan. Each record gives: V gene, D gene, clone size, J gene, CDR3 protein. The D gene is left open where the match is weak. A row's size may be missing; if present it is once, few, many or a size class.

v_call: TRBV10-2
d_call: -
clone_size: -
j_call: TRBJ2-5
cdr3_aa: ASSESSRGETQY

v_call: TRBV5-5
d_call: -
clone_size: -
j_call: TRBJ1-5
cdr3_aa: ASRPGVGNQPQH

v_call: TRBV5-8
d_call: -
clone_size: -
j_call: TRBJ1-6
cdr3_aa: ASSLYSGASPLH

v_call: TRBV6-1
d_call: TRBD2
clone_size: -
j_call: TRBJ2-3
cdr3_aa: ASSGLAGGPDTQY

v_call: TRBV7-9
d_call: -
clone_size: -
j_call: TRBJ2-7
cdr3_aa: ASSLGSLPYEQY

v_call: TRBV11-2
d_call: -
clone_size: -
j_call: TRBJ2-5
cdr3_aa: ASSLSIAFQETQY

v_call: TRBV6-6
d_call: TRBD1
clone_size: -
j_call: TRBJ1-2
cdr3_aa: ASSWTGKVSNYGYT

v_call: TRBV5-4
d_call: -
clone_size: -
j_call: TRBJ1-2
cdr3_aa: ASSPLGGNYGYT

v_call: TRBV15
d_call: TRBD1
clone_size: -
j_call: TRBJ1-4
cdr3_aa: ATSRDVQGFNEKLF

v_call: TRBV6-4
d_call: TRBD1
clone_size: few
j_call: TRBJ2-7
cdr3_aa: ASSEVTGGFHEQY

v_call: TRBV12-5
d_call: TRBD1
clone_size: -
j_call: TRBJ1-2
cdr3_aa: ASGPQGALFGYT

v_call: TRBV10-3
d_call: -
clone_size: few
j_call: TRBJ1-1
cdr3_aa: AISESEESTEAF

v_call: TRBV6-4
d_call: -
clone_size: few
j_call: TRBJ1-1
cdr3_aa: ASSPQGTNTEAF

v_call: TRBV27
d_call: TRBD2
clone_size: -
j_call: TRBJ2-1
cdr3_aa: ASSRTSGGNEQF

v_call: TRBV11-1
d_call: -
clone_size: few
j_call: TRBJ1-1
cdr3_aa: ASSLVQGGTEAF

v_call: TRBV7-2
d_call: -
clone_size: -
j_call: TRBJ1-1
cdr3_aa: ASSFRTDEAF

v_call: TRBV19
d_call: -
clone_size: -
j_call: TRBJ1-1
cdr3_aa: ASSLAGNTEAF

v_call: TRBV6-1
d_call: -
clone_size: -
j_call: TRBJ1-1
cdr3_aa: ASRGTWMNTEAF

v_call: TRBV27
d_call: TRBD2
clone_size: -
j_call: TRBJ2-7
cdr3_aa: ASRPGTSGIYEQY

v_call: TRBV11-2
d_call: TRBD1
clone_size: -
j_call: -
cdr3_aa: ASSLPRRDRDPSYEQY

v_call: TRBV6-1
d_call: -
clone_size: medium-sized
j_call: TRBJ1-3
cdr3_aa: ASSELQGNTIY

v_call: TRBV5-1
d_call: -
clone_size: -
j_call: TRBJ1-2
cdr3_aa: ASSWGTNYGYT

v_call: TRBV16
d_call: TRBD2
clone_size: -
j_call: TRBJ2-7
cdr3_aa: ASSRGPAGGREQY

v_call: TRBV18
d_call: -
clone_size: -
j_call: TRBJ2-6
cdr3_aa: ASSPFSAAGMRGANVLT

v_call: TRBV4-1
d_call: -
clone_size: -
j_call: TRBJ1-5
cdr3_aa: ASSQVSTDPNQPQH

v_call: TRBV6-4
d_call: TRBD1
clone_size: medium-sized
j_call: TRBJ1-2
cdr3_aa: ASSDSTGDGYT

v_call: TRBV29-1
d_call: -
clone_size: -
j_call: TRBJ2-7
cdr3_aa: SVWEAETEQY

v_call: TRBV29-1
d_call: TRBD2
clone_size: -
j_call: TRBJ2-7
cdr3_aa: SVGGGSSATYEQY

v_call: TRBV27
d_call: TRBD1
clone_size: -
j_call: TRBJ1-2
cdr3_aa: ASSKQGDYGYT

v_call: TRBV28
d_call: TRBD1
clone_size: -
j_call: -
cdr3_aa: ASSFRRDRAYEQY

v_call: TRBV4-1
d_call: TRBD2
clone_size: -
j_call: TRBJ2-7
cdr3_aa: ASSQIAGVGYEQY

v_call: TRBV10-3
d_call: TRBD1
clone_size: -
j_call: TRBJ1-6
cdr3_aa: AAHEGAQNSPLH

v_call: TRBV27
d_call: -
clone_size: -
j_call: TRBJ1-1
cdr3_aa: ASGEGYTEAF

v_call: TRBV6-1
d_call: -
clone_size: -
j_call: TRBJ1-1
cdr3_aa: ASSRGMNTEAF

v_call: TRBV12-5
d_call: -
clone_size: -
j_call: TRBJ2-7
cdr3_aa: ASGLTPEEQY

v_call: TRBV6-5
d_call: -
clone_size: few
j_call: TRBJ1-2
cdr3_aa: ASSDSGGPVKGYT

v_call: TRBV19
d_call: TRBD1
clone_size: few
j_call: TRBJ1-5
cdr3_aa: ASSDRGDQPQH

v_call: TRBV19
d_call: TRBD1
clone_size: -
j_call: TRBJ2-7
cdr3_aa: ACAATGDPYEQY

v_call: TRBV27
d_call: TRBD1
clone_size: -
j_call: TRBJ2-7
cdr3_aa: ASRVNRGAPYEQY

v_call: TRBV6-1
d_call: TRBD1
clone_size: -
j_call: TRBJ2-1
cdr3_aa: ASSEGTGFYNEQF

v_call: TRBV6-5
d_call: -
clone_size: few
j_call: TRBJ1-1
cdr3_aa: ASSYSAGWGTEAF

v_call: TRBV28
d_call: TRBD1
clone_size: -
j_call: TRBJ1-5
cdr3_aa: ASSLQWTGGQPQH

v_call: TRBV4-1
d_call: TRBD1
clone_size: -
j_call: TRBJ1-2
cdr3_aa: ASSQVSPDREDGYT

v_call: TRBV5-4
d_call: -
clone_size: -
j_call: TRBJ2-2
cdr3_aa: ASSLDFEGESGELF

v_call: TRBV4-2
d_call: TRBD2
clone_size: -
j_call: TRBJ2-1
cdr3_aa: ASSQKLAGGPYEQF